This T cell receptor (beta chain) is drawn from a study of shared clonotypes between healthy human individuals. About the study: The people who gave samples were a couple of women and a few men aged 18 to 49. Per donor, CD8 memory used one plate, CD8 naive used two, CD4 memory used three and CD4 naive used three. Broader study findings: The naive CD4 repertoires of several donors were compared, and around 5.1% of clonotypes were shared.

This clone is a singleton in its sample. Antigen specificity is unknown. Germline values: CDR1 SEHNR, CDR2 FQNEAQ (reference sequence). V lost 0 bases to trimming and J lost 4 bases; unmatched junction nucleotides: 7. The CDR3 consists of 17 residues. Source study methods: ImmunoSEQ only sent back junction sequences with no quality scores, so filtering was done differently. Method: immunoSEQ multiplex PCR; TCRdb's copy keeps in-frame clones and lacks some. V, J and clone size reflect that table, while D and trimming were determined from the DNA. The sample lists 1 million to 1.2 million clones; about 80% were seen once.

Material for sequencing was memory CD4+ T cells from PBMCs. Subset here: CD45RA-negative fraction. The chain couples TRBV7-9 to TRBJ2-2; 8 nucleotides match TRBD2. The sequence derives from a man younger than 30 in good health. Some clones in this sample may be carry-over from other donors' samples. The CDR3 spells CASSLAGSSGSTGELFF. Here the CDR3 DNA reads TGTGCCAGCAGCTTAGCGGGGTCGAGCGGGAGCACCGGGGAGCTGTTTTTT.